These 18 T cell receptor beta chains were all obtained from the same sample, sequenced in a study of blood T cell repertoires in COVID-19. Generated by immunoSEQ multiplex PCR, the TCRdb table keeps only in-frame clones and is missing some. The repertoire holds hundreds of thousands of clones, with 65% to 85% as singletons. Sequencing was carried out using peripheral blood. The receptors stem from a woman in her fifties or sixties with acute or convalescent COVID-19.

The rearrangement joins TRBV5-6 to TRBJ1-2; TRBD1 is a possible D gene (6 bases). This CDR3 is built from 15 residues. Between the trimmed V and J ends, which lost 0 bases and 3 bases, there was a span of 12 bases. Looked up from germline, CDR1 is SGHDT and CDR2 is YYEEEE. The CDR3 nucleotides are TGTGCCAGCAGCTTGGGCCCAGGGGCGGACTATGGCTACACCTTC. Encoded protein: CASSLGPGADYGYTF.

The genes are TRBV20-1 and TRBJ2-5, with D maybe TRBD2 (5 bases). The CDR3 runs 12 residues. V lost 3 bases, J lost 5 bases, and 10 bases lay in between. CDR1 is DFQATT and CDR2 is SNEGSKA in the germline V gene (reference sequence). CDR3 DNA: TGCAGTGCTAGTGGGCAGCGGGAGACCCAGTACTTC. Protein: CSASGQRETQYF.

The chain links TRBV19 to TRBJ2-1; 14 bases match TRBD2. Germline V gene data show CDR1 as LNHDA and CDR2 as SQIVND (reference sequence). The length of the CDR3 is 21 residues. The V segment lost 1 base and the J segment 6 bases; nucleotides outside the gene matches: 17. CDR3 sequence (DNA): TGTGCCAGTAGTATAGCCGGAACTAAAGGACTAGCGGGAGGTAAGATCAATGAGCAGTTCTTC. It codes for CASSIAGTKGLAGGKINEQFF.

The gene calls are TRBV2 and TRBJ1-6; 7 bases line up with TRBD1. V shed 8 bases, J shed 8 bases, and the junction held 9 bases outside the gene matches. This CDR3 region has 14 residues. Germline loops: CDR1 SNHLY, CDR2 FYNNEI. CDR3 bases: TGTGCCAGCGGCGGAGACAGGGTGGATTCACCCCTCCACTTT. This gives the protein CASGGDRVDSPLHF.

The rearrangement links TRBV2 to TRBJ2-7, with D possibly TRBD2 on 5 matching bases. This CDR3 contains 13 residues. Trimming left V 8 bases short and J 0 bases short, with 11 bases between. Looked up from germline, CDR1 is SNHLY and CDR2 is FYNNEI. The CDR3 nucleotides read TGTGCCAGCCGGACTGTCTCCTCCTACGAGCAGTACTTC. Encoded protein: CASRTVSSYEQYF.

The chain uses TRBV30 and TRBJ1-1; D uncertain. Germline-derived CDR1 and CDR2 are GTSNPN and SVGIG (reference sequence). V shed 7 bases and J shed 1 base, with 4 bases lying between them. The CDR3 has 10 residues. The CDR3 reads CASTNTEAFF. The CDR3 coding sequence is TGTGCCTCTACGAACACTGAAGCTTTCTTT.

The chain carries TRBV12-3 or TRBV12-4 and TRBJ2-7, with 9 bases fitting TRBD1. Trimming took 6 bases from V and 3 from J; bases not matched to a gene: 3. The CDR3 has 13 residues. This CDR3 is CASSPGQGYEQYF. CDR3 bases: TGTGCCAGCAGCCCGGGACAGGGCTACGAGCAGTACTTC.

The chain combines TRBV3-1 (or the pseudogene TRBV3-2) with TRBJ1-4; D perhaps matches TRBD1 (5 bases). This CDR3 is 14 amino acids long. The V gene's germline CDR1 is LGHDT and CDR2 YNNKEL (reference sequence). V lost 4 bases, J lost 2 bases, and 8 bases lay in between. In DNA form, the CDR3 reads TGTGCCAGCAGCCGACAGATGACTAATGAAAAACTGTTTTTT. Its protein is CASSRQMTNEKLFF.

DNA of the CDR3: TGCGCCAGCAGCTTGGTGGGGCAGCGATTCACAGATACGCAGTATTTT. Its protein is CASSLVGQRFTDTQYF. The V call is TRBV5-1, the J call TRBJ2-3, with D perhaps matching TRBD1 (5 bases). Germline V lookup: CDR1 SGHRS, CDR2 YFSETQ. The CDR3 is made up of 16 amino acids. Trimming cost V 0 bases and J 2 bases, with 13 bases left between them. The whole variable domain, remainder taken from reference TRBV5-1 and TRBJ2-3, is KAGVTQTPRYLIKTRGQQVTLSCSPISGHRSVSWYQQTPGQGLQFLFEYFSETQRNKGNFPGRFSGRQFSNSRSEMNVSTLELGDSALYLCASSLVGQRFTDTQYFGPGTRLTVL.

The CDR3 spells CASSLAGVGEQFF. CDR3 nucleotide sequence: TGTGCCAGCAGCTTAGCGGGAGTGGGTGAGCAGTTCTTC. The chain combines TRBV11-2 with TRBJ2-1; possible D gene TRBD2, 6 bases. V dropped 1 base and J dropped 9 bases, with 10 bases sitting between them. This CDR3 is 13 amino acids long. CDR1 is SGHAT and CDR2 is FQNNGV in the germline V gene. Together with reference TRBV11-2 and TRBJ2-1, the CDR3 gives the full variable domain: EAGVAQSPRYKIIEKRQSVAFWCNPISGHATLYWYQQILGQGPKLLIQFQNNGVVDDSQLPKDRFSAERLKGVDSTLKIQPAKLEDSAVYLCASSLAGVGEQFFGPGTRLTVL.

This clone came up a few times. The rearrangement uses TRBV5-1 and TRBJ1-1; no reliable D call. The CDR3 is made up of 15 amino acids. Trimming removed 2 bases at V and 6 bases at J, with 17 bases between. Germline V CDR1 and CDR2: SGHRS, YFSETQ. CDR3 region: CASSFNAGSMAEAFF. CDR3 nucleotide sequence: TGCGCCAGCAGCTTTAATGCGGGGTCCATGGCTGAAGCTTTCTTT.

The V and J genes are TRBV5-8 and TRBJ2-5; TRBD1 matches 9 bases. Looked up from germline, CDR1 is SGHTS and CDR2 is YDEGEE. The CDR3 covers 14 residues. V was clipped by 3 bases and J by 5 bases; unmatched bases: 5. CDR3: CASSSRQGVETQYF. Written as DNA, the CDR3 is TGTGCCAGCAGCTCCCGACAGGGGGTTGAGACCCAGTACTTC.

The chain has TRBV10-1 and TRBJ1-1; a weak D match, TRBD1 (6 bases). V was cut by 5 bases and J by 3 bases, with 16 bases left in between. This CDR3 comprises 15 residues. CDR1 and CDR2 from the germline V gene are WNHNN and SYGVQD (reference sequence). This CDR3 is CASSPAGARDTEAFF. The CDR3 DNA reads TGCGCCAGCAGTCCAGCGGGGGCTAGGGACACTGAAGCTTTCTTT.

The chain employs TRBV2 and TRBJ1-1, with unresolved D. The CDR3 has 13 residues. Germline values: CDR1 SNHLY, CDR2 FYNNEI. Deletions cut 4 bases from V and 4 bases from J, with 10 bases between. The chain's CDR3 is CASSVEQLTEAFF. Here the CDR3 DNA reads TGTGCCAGCAGTGTGGAACAGCTCACTGAAGCTTTCTTT.

The genes are TRBV9 and TRBJ1-4, with 7 bases fitting TRBD1. The length of the CDR3 is 15 residues. J gave up 5 bases and V 0 bases, and 4 bases lay outside the gene matches. CDR1 is SGDLS, CDR2 YYNGEE, per germline. The CDR3 coding sequence is TGTGCCAGCAGCGTAGCCGGGACAGACAATGAAAAACTGTTTTTT. Translation: CASSVAGTDNEKLFF.

This chain joins TRBV7-5 and TRBJ1-5. TRBV7-5 is a pseudogene segment. This CDR3 contains 16 residues. The CDR3 here is CARSLGWGGAVQPQHF. CDR3 DNA sequence: TGTGCCAGAAGCTTGGGTTGGGGCGGGGCTGTTCAGCCCCAGCATTTT.

The chain employs TRBV28 and TRBJ2-2; 7 bases are shared with TRBD2. This CDR3 has 12 amino acids. Per the germline V gene, CDR1 is MDHEN and CDR2 is SYDVKM. In DNA form, the CDR3 reads TGTTCAACCGGCGGGAGTGTCGGGGAGCTGTTTTTT. This encodes CSTGGSVGELFF.

This clone was counted a single time. This rearrangement joins TRBV2 to TRBJ2-7; 12 positions agree with TRBD2. The CDR3 runs to 16 residues. Germline CDR1 reads SNHLY; CDR2 reads FYNNEI. After removal of 7 bases from V and 1 base from J, the junction contained 8 bases not matched to a gene. The CDR3 DNA reads as TGTGCCAGCACAGGACTAGCGGGGAGGGTTTCCTACGAGCAGTACTTC. Amino acid sequence: CASTGLAGRVSYEQYF.